Below, 9 T cell receptor beta chains from the same sample are listed, as sequenced in a study of spatial heterogeneity in lung cancer. From the 5' RACE reads, TCRdb called clonotypes with MiXCR, one entry per CDR3 protein. The table lists about 2,100 distinct CDR3 sequences, around 8.7% of them singletons, with approximately 20% in the top ten. The time point here: sample taken at primary tumor resection. The sequencing used normal lung tissue next to the tumor, collected at surgery. Receptor source: a female donor with early-stage non-small cell lung cancer.

By share, this clonotype counts as medium-sized. V usage is TRBV5-1 and J usage is TRBJ2-7; TRBD1 matches 7 bases. This CDR3 is built from 14 residues. The V gene's germline CDR1 is SGHRS and CDR2 YFSETQ. V lost 0 bases and J lost 6; bases outside the gene matches: 6. This CDR3 reads CASSLGQGFTEQYF. As DNA, the CDR3 is TGCGCCAGCAGCTTGGGACAGGGCTTTACCGAGCAGTACTTC.

Sample share makes this clonotype medium-sized. V is TRBV7-2 and J is TRBJ2-2; unclear D gene. Trimming took 3 bases from V and 1 from J, leaving 9 bases between them. The CDR3 has 15 residues. CDR1 SGHTA and CDR2 FQGNSA come from the germline V gene. CDR3 in amino acids: CASSFGLMNTGELFF. The DNA for the CDR3 is TGTGCCAGCAGCTTCGGGCTCATGAACACCGGGGAGCTGTTTTTT.

This clonotype was counted a few times. The chain joins TRBV28 to TRBJ2-7; D gene ambiguous. CDR1 is MDHEN, CDR2 SYDVKM, per germline. The CDR3 is 15 amino acids. V lost 6 bases and J 0 bases, leaving 15 bases between the germline ends. CDR3 nucleotide sequence: TGTGCCAGCAGCCTCCTCCGCTTGAGCTCCTACGAGCAGTACTTC. It encodes CASSLLRLSSYEQYF.

By sample share, this clonotype is medium-sized (0.01 to 0.1%). The chain couples TRBV5-1 to TRBJ2-3; a possible D gene is TRBD2 (6 bases). Trimming cost V 5 bases and J 8 bases, with 12 bases left between them. The germline V gene has CDR1 SGHRS and CDR2 YFSETQ. This CDR3 is 12 amino acids long. For the CDR3, the DNA is TGCGCCAGCAGTCCGGGGGAGCTTACGCAGTATTTT. Translating gives CASSPGELTQYF. Full variable domain (outside the CDR3, taken from reference TRBV5-1 and TRBJ2-3): KAGVTQTPRYLIKTRGQQVTLSCSPISGHRSVSWYQQTPGQGLQFLFEYFSETQRNKGNFPGRFSGRQFSNSRSEMNVSTLELGDSALYLCASSPGELTQYFGPGTRLTVL.

By sample fraction, this clonotype is medium-sized. As DNA, the CDR3 is TGTGCCAGCAGCCGAGAAGGCGGAAACACCATATATTTT. Translated, it gives CASSREGGNTIYF. The chain carries TRBV3-1 and TRBJ1-3; D unclear. CDR3 size: 13 residues. V was shortened by 4 bases and J by 4 bases, with 8 bases between the two germline ends. CDR1 is LGHDT, CDR2 YNNKEL, per germline (reference sequence).

J is TRBJ2-7 and V is TRBV23-1; no clear D gene. TRBV23-1 is noted as an ORF with a role that remains uncertain. Deletions cut 0 bases from V and 1 base from J, with 10 bases between. The CDR3 has 15 residues. The CDR3 bases are TGCGCCAGCAGTCAATCGTGGGCAGTTTCCTACGAGCAGTACTTC. Protein: CASSQSWAVSYEQYF.

In its sample, this clonotype ranks as medium-sized. The genes are TRBV20-1 and TRBJ2-3; the D call may be TRBD1 or TRBD2 (6 bases each). Germline values: CDR1 DFQATT, CDR2 SNEGSKA (reference sequence). V was cut by 3 bases and J by 2 bases, with 21 bases left in between. CDR3 size: 17 residues. CDR3 amino acids: CSASIPLGRGHTDTQYF. The CDR3, as DNA: TGCAGTGCTAGTATCCCCTTAGGGCGGGGACACACAGATACGCAGTATTTT.

In its sample, this clonotype ranks as medium-sized (0.01 to 0.1%). Here the CDR3 DNA reads TGTGCCAGCAGCTTAGATGTCAACCAGGGCTACACCTTC. Protein product: CASSLDVNQGYTF. V is TRBV11-2 and J is TRBJ1-2, with D uncertain. The V end lost 0 bases, the J end lost 8 bases, and 10 bases lay between the germline ends. The CDR3 is 13 residues long. Germline-derived CDR1 and CDR2 are SGHAT and FQNNGV.

By frequency in the sample, this clonotype is medium-sized. CDR3 in DNA: TGTGCCTGGAGTGTACAAAGGGAGCAGTACTTC. This translates into CAWSVQREQYF. V and J are TRBV30 and TRBJ2-7; D unresolved. The ends were cut back, 0 bases at V and 7 bases at J, with 7 bases in the middle. In germline, CDR1 is GTSNPN, CDR2 SVGIG (reference sequence). This CDR3 spans 11 amino acids.